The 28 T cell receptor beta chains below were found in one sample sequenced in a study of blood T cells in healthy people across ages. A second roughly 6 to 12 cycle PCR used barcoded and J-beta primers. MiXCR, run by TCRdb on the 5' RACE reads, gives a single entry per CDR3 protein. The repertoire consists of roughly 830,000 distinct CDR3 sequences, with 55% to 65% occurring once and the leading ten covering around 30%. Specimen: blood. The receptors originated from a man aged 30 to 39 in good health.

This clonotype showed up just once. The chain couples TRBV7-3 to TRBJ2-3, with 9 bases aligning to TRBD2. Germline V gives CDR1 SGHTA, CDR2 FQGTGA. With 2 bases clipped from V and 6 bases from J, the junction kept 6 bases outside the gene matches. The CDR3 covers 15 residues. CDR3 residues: CASSLFRGLADTQYF. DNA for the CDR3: TGTGCCAGCAGCTTATTTAGGGGACTAGCTGATACGCAGTATTTT. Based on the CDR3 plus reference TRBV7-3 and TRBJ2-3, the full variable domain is GAGVSQTPSNKVTEKGKYVELRCDPISGHTALYWYRQSLGQGPEFLIYFQGTGAADDSGLPNDRFFAVRPEGSVSTLKIQRTERGDSAVYLCASSLFRGLADTQYFGPGTRLTVL.

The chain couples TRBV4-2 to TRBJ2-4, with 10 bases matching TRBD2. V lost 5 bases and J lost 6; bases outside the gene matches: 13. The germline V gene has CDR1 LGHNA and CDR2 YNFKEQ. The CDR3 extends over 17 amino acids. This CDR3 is CASSSPDSGGALNIQYF. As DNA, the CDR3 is TGTGCCAGCAGCTCCCCCGACAGCGGGGGGGCCCTAAACATTCAGTACTTC.

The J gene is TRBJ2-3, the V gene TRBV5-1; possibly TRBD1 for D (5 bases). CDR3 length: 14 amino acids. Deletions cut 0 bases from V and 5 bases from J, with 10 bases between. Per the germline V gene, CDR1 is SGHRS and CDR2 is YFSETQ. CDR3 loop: CASSLGGSEDTQYF. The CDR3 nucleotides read TGCGCCAGCAGCTTGGGGGGCAGCGAAGATACGCAGTATTTT.

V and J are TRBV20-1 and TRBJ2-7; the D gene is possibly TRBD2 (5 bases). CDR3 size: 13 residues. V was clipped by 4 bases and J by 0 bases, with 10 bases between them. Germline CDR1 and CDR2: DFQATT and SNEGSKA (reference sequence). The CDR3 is CSAKDLNSYEQYF. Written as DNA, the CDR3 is TGCAGTGCTAAGGACTTGAACTCCTACGAGCAGTACTTC.

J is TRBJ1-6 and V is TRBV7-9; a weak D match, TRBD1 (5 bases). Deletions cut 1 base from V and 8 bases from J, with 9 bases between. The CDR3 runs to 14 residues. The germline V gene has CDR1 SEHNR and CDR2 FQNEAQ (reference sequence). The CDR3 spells CASSLVGRDSPLHF. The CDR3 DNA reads TGTGCCAGCAGCTTAGTCGGCAGGGATTCACCCCTCCACTTT.

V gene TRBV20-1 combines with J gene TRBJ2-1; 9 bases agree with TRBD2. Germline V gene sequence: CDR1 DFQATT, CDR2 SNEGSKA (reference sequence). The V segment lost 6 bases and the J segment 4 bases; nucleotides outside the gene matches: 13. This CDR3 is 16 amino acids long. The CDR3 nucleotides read TGCAGTGCCAAAGTTCGTGGGACTAGCAGGTACAATGAGCAGTTCTTC. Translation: CSAKVRGTSRYNEQFF.

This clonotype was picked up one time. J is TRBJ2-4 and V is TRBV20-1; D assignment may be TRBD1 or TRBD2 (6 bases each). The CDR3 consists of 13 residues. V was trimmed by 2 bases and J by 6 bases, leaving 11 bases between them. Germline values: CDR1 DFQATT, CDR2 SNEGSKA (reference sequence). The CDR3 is CSARTGAGNIQYF. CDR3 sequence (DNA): TGCAGTGCTAGAACGGGGGCTGGAAACATTCAGTACTTC.

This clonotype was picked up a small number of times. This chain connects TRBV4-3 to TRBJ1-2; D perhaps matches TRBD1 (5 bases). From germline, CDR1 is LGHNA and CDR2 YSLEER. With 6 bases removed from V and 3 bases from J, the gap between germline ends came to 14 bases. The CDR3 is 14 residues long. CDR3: CASSSQMGDYGYTF. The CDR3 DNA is TGCGCCAGCAGTTCCCAAATGGGGGACTATGGCTACACCTTC.

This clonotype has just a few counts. CDR3 amino acids: CSARASEDRGRETQYF. The DNA for the CDR3 is TGCAGTGCTAGAGCCTCCGAGGACAGGGGAAGGGAGACCCAGTACTTC. This chain connects TRBV20-1 to TRBJ2-7, with 9 bases aligning to TRBD1. The J call may be faulty, since TRBJ2-5 better matches the DNA end. The CDR3 has 16 amino acids. The germline CDR1 and CDR2 sequences are DFQATT and SNEGSKA (reference sequence).

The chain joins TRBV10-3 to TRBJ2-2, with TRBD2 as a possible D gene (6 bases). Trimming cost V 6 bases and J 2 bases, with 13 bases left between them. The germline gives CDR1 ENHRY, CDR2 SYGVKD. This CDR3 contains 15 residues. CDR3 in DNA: TGTGCCATCAGGACTCAGGGACTCAACACCGGGGAGCTGTTTTTT. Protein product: CAIRTQGLNTGELFF.

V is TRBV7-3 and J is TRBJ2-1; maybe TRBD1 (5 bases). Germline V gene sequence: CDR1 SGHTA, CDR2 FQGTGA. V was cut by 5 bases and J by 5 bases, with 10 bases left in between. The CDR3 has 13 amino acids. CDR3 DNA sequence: TGTGCCAGCAGCGTCGACAGAAACAATGAGCAGTTCTTC. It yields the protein CASSVDRNNEQFF.

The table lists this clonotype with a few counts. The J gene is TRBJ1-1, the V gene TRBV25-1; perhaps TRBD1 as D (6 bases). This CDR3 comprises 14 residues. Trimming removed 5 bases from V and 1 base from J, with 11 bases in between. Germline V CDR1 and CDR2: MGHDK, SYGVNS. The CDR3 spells CASSPGGWNTEAFF. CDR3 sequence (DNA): TGTGCCAGCAGTCCGGGGGGCTGGAACACTGAAGCTTTCTTT. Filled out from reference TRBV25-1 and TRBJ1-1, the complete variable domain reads EADIYQTPRYLVIGTGKKITLECSQTMGHDKMYWYQQDPGMELHLIHYSYGVNSTEKGDLSSESTVSRIRTEHFPLTLESARPSHTSQYLCASSPGGWNTEAFFGQGTRLTVV.

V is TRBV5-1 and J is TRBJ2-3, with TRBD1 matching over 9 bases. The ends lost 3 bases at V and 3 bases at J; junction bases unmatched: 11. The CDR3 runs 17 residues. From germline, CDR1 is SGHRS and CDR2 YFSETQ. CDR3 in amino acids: CASSSPTGGEGTDTQYF. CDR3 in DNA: TGCGCCAGCAGCTCCCCCACAGGGGGCGAGGGTACAGATACGCAGTATTTT.

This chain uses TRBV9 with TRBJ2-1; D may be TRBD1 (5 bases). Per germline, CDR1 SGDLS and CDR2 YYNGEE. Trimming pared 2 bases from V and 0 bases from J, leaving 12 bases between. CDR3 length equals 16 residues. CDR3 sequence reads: CASSVLGQLSYNEQFF. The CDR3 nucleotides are TGTGCCAGCAGCGTGTTGGGGCAACTCTCCTACAATGAGCAGTTCTTC.

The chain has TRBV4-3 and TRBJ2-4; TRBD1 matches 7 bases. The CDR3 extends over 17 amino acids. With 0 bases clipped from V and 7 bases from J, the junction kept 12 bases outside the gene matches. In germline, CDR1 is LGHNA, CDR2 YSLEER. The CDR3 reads CASSQDLTGRECNIQYF. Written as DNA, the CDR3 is TGCGCCAGCAGCCAAGACCTGACAGGGCGAGAGTGCAACATTCAGTACTTC.

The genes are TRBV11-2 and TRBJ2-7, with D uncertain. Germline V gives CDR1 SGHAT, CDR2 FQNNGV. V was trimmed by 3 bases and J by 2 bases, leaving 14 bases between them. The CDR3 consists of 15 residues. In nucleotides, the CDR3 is TGTGCCAGCAGCTTCGCTGGAGACCAAGCCTACGAGCAGTACTTC. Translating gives CASSFAGDQAYEQYF.

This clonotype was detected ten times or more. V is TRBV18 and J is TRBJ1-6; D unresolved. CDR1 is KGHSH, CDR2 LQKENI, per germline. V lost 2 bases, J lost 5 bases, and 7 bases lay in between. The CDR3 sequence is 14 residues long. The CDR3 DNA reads TGTGCCAGCTCACCAGGGAGGGATAATTCACCCCTCCACTTT. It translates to CASSPGRDNSPLHF.

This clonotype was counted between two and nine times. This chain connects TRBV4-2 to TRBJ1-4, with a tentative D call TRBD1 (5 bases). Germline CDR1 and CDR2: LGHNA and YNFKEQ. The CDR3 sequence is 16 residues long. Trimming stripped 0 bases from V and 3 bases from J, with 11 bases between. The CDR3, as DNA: TGTGCCAGCAGCCAAGAAATGAGACAGTCTAATGAAAAACTGTTTTTT. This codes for CASSQEMRQSNEKLFF.

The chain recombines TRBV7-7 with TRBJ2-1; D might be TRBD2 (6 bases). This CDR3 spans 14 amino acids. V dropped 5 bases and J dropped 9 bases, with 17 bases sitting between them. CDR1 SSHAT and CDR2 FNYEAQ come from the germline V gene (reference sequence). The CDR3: CASSPRDPGSEQFF. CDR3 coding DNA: TGTGCCAGCAGCCCGCGGGACCCCGGTTCTGAGCAGTTCTTC. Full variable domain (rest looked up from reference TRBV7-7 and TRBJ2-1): GAGVSQSPRYKVTKRGQDVTLRCDPISSHATLYWYQQALGQGPEFLTYFNYEAQPDKSGLPSDRFSAERPEGSISTLTIQRTEQRDSAMYRCASSPRDPGSEQFFGPGTRLTVL.

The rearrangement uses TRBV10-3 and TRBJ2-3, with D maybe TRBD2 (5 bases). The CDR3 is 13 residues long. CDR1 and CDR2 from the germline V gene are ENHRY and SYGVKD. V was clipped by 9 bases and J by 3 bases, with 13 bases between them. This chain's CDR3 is CAMTPGFTDTQYF. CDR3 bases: TGTGCCATGACCCCGGGGTTTACAGATACGCAGTATTTT.

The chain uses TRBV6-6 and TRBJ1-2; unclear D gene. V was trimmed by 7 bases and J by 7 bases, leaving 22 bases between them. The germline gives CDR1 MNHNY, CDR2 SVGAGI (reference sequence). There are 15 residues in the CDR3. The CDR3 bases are TGTGCCAGCAACACCCGGGGTAGTGGTGCCGTTGGCTACACCTTC. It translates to CASNTRGSGAVGYTF.

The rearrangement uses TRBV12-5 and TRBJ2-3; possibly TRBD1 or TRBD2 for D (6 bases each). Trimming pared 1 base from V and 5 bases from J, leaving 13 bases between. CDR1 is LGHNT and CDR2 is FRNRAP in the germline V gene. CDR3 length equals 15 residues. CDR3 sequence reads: CASGLGGARLDTQYF. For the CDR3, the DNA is TGTGCTAGTGGTTTGGGGGGGGCGCGGCTAGATACGCAGTATTTT.

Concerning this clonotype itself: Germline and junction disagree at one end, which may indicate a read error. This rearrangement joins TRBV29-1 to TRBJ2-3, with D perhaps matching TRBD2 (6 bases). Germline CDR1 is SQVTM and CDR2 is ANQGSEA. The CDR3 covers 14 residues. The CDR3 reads CSVELGGGTDTRYF. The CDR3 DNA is TGCAGCGTTGAATTGGGGGGAGGCACAGATACGCGGTATTTT.

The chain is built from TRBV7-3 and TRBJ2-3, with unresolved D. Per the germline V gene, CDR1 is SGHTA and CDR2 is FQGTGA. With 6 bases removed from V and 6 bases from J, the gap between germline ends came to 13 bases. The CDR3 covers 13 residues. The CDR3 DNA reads TGTGCCAGCAGTTACTACTCTGGCGATACGCAGTATTTT. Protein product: CASSYYSGDTQYF. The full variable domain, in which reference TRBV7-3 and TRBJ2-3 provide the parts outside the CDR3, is GAGVSQTPSNKVTEKGKYVELRCDPISGHTALYWYRQSLGQGPEFLIYFQGTGAADDSGLPNDRFFAVRPEGSVSTLKIQRTERGDSAVYLCASSYYSGDTQYFGPGTRLTVL.

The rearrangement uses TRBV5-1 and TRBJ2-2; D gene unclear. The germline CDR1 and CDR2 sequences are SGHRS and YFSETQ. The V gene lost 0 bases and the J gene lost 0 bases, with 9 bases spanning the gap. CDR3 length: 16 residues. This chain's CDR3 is CASSLDLLANTGELFF. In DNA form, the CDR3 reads TGCGCCAGCAGCTTGGATCTCTTGGCGAACACCGGGGAGCTGTTTTTT.

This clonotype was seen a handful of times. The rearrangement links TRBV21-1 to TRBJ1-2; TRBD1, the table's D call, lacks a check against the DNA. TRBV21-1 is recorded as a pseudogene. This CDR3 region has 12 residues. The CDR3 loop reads CASSDRGHGYTF. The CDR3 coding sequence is TGTGCCAGCAGCGACAGGGGGCATGGCTACACCTTC.

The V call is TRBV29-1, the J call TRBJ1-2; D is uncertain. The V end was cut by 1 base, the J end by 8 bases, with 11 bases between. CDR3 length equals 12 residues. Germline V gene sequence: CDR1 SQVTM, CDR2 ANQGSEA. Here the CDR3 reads CSVEVGGRGYTF. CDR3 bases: TGCAGCGTTGAAGTAGGTGGCAGGGGCTACACCTTC. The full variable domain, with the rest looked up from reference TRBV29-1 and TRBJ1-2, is SAVISQKPSRDICQRGTSLTIQCQVDSQVTMMFWYRQQPGQSLTLIATANQGSEATYESGFVIDKFPISRPNLTFSTLTVSNMSPEDSSIYLCSVEVGGRGYTFGSGTRLTVV.

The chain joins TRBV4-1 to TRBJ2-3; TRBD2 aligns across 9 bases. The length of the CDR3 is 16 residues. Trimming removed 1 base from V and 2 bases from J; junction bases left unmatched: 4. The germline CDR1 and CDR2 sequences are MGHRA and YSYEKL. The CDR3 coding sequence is TGCGCCAGCAGCCAAGGACTAGCGGACCACACAGATACGCAGTATTTT. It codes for CASSQGLADHTDTQYF.